The 18 T cell receptor beta chains below all came from one sample that was sequenced in a study of identical twins' blood T cells. TCRdb reprocessed the 5' RACE reads via MiXCR and lists one record per CDR3 protein. The table has 300,000 to 400,000 distinct CDR3 sequences, 28% seen once. Sequencing used PBMCs. The receptors shown here come from a woman aged 18-55 years in good health.

The chain combines TRBV20-1 with TRBJ1-4, with D perhaps matching TRBD1 (5 bases). The V gene lost 5 bases and the J gene lost 10 bases, with 17 bases spanning the gap. This CDR3 spans 13 amino acids. Germline lookup yields CDR1 DFQATT and CDR2 SNEGSKA (reference sequence). CDR3 loop: CSAVGHPEGKLFF. The CDR3, as DNA: TGCAGTGCTGTCGGACACCCGGAAGGAAAACTGTTTTTT.

The chain recombines TRBV7-2 with TRBJ1-5; 8 bases fit TRBD1. V was clipped by 4 bases and J by 9 bases; unmatched bases: 11. The CDR3 covers 15 residues. CDR1 and CDR2 (germline): SGHTA, FQGNSA. This CDR3 is CASSSMTGVGRPQHF. CDR3 nucleotide sequence: TGTGCCAGCAGCTCGATGACAGGGGTGGGTCGGCCCCAGCATTTT.

This chain joins TRBV5-1 and TRBJ2-3, with a possible D match to TRBD2 (5 bases). The CDR3 loop spans 14 amino acids. V was trimmed by 2 bases and J by 4 bases, leaving 11 bases between them. Germline V lookup: CDR1 SGHRS, CDR2 YFSETQ. DNA of the CDR3: TGCGCCAGCAGCTTCGGAGGAGTGGCAGATACGCAGTATTTT. As protein: CASSFGGVADTQYF.

Comment on this clonotype: A junction end diverges from the germline sequence, so it may reflect a read error. The rearrangement links TRBV3-1 to TRBJ2-1, with 11 bases fitting TRBD2. Germline values: CDR1 LGHDT, CDR2 YNNKEL (reference sequence). This CDR3 is 15 amino acids long. CDR3: CAGSRLTSGVDEQFF. The CDR3 region has the DNA TGTGCCGGCAGCCGCCTGACTAGCGGGGTAGATGAGCAGTTCTTC.

The V gene is TRBV6-2 or TRBV6-3, the J gene TRBJ1-1; TRBD1 matches at 7 bases. The CDR3 spans 15 residues. The trim removed 6 bases at V and 4 bases at J, leaving 11 bases unmatched. Per germline, CDR1 MNHEY and CDR2 SVGEGT. The CDR3 DNA is TGTGCCAGCAGAAGCGGGACAGCAATTGTCACTGAAGCTTTCTTT. It codes for CASRSGTAIVTEAFF.

This clonotype has a count of ten or more. The chain recombines TRBV20-1 with TRBJ1-5, with 10 bases identical to TRBD1. This CDR3 region has 15 residues. Germline CDR1 reads DFQATT; CDR2 reads SNEGSKA (reference sequence). V dropped 0 bases and J dropped 7; count of bases not matched to a gene: 6. The CDR3 DNA reads TGCAGTGCTAGAGATGAGGGACAGGGGTACCAGCCCCAGCATTTT. It translates to CSARDEGQGYQPQHF.

This clonotype was picked up a small number of times. The chain joins TRBV27 to TRBJ1-3; unclear D gene. CDR1 and CDR2 (germline): MNHEY, SMNVEV (reference sequence). This CDR3 region has 15 residues. The ends were cut back, 3 bases at V and 2 bases at J, with 11 bases in the middle. The DNA for the CDR3 is TGTGCCAGCAGTTTTGGTCCGTACCCTGGAAACACCATATATTTT. Its protein product is CASSFGPYPGNTIYF.

This rearrangement joins TRBV5-1 to TRBJ2-3; 7 bases match TRBD1. The junction had 9 bases not matched to a gene; V was cut back by 4 bases and J by 4 bases. This CDR3 is 15 amino acids long. CDR1 is SGHRS and CDR2 is YFSETQ in the germline V gene. CDR3 coding DNA: TGCGCCAGCAGCCGTGGAGAGGGGGCTGCAGATACGCAGTATTTT. Translating gives CASSRGEGAADTQYF.

This clonotype was seen a handful of times. This sequence joins TRBV27 and TRBJ2-3; 7 bases match TRBD2. The CDR3 length is 13 residues. CDR1 and CDR2 (germline): MNHEY, SMNVEV (reference sequence). With 4 bases clipped from V and 7 bases from J, the junction kept 5 bases outside the gene matches. CDR3 sequence (DNA): TGTGCCAGCAGTTCCGGGGGGAGGAATACGCAGTATTTT. It encodes CASSSGGRNTQYF.

This clonotype was counted a few times. This chain links TRBV27 with TRBJ2-2; 8 bases line up with TRBD2. The V and J ends lost 5 bases and 0 bases, in that order; junction bases with no gene match: 5. Germline CDR1 is MNHEY and CDR2 is SMNVEV (reference sequence). The CDR3 spans 16 residues. For the CDR3, the DNA is TGTGCCAGCAGTGCGTTACTAGCGGCGAACACCGGGGAGCTGTTTTTT. This translates into CASSALLAANTGELFF.

In this sample, this clonotype turned up many times. The rearrangement uses TRBV19 and TRBJ1-2; a possible D gene is TRBD1 (5 bases). Deletions cut 0 bases from V and 2 bases from J, with 13 bases between. This CDR3 has 16 amino acids. The germline CDR1 and CDR2 sequences are LNHDA and SQIVND (reference sequence). CDR3 amino acids: CASSIDRRTLNYGYTF. CDR3 DNA sequence: TGTGCCAGTAGTATAGATAGGAGGACACTGAACTATGGCTACACCTTC.

The V call is TRBV20-1, the J call TRBJ2-3, with D perhaps TRBD2 (6 bases). V dropped 4 bases and J dropped 10 bases, with 24 bases sitting between them. Germline assignment: CDR1 DFQATT and CDR2 SNEGSKA (reference sequence). This CDR3 contains 15 residues. The CDR3: CSATQAGRHTLAQYF. The CDR3 DNA is TGCAGTGCTACCCAGGCAGGGAGGCATACCCTTGCGCAGTATTTT.

This clonotype appeared many times. This chain uses TRBV29-1 with TRBJ2-5, with D tentatively TRBD2 (5 bases). Germline V gives CDR1 SQVTM, CDR2 ANQGSEA. V lost 7 bases and J 1 base, leaving 10 bases between the germline ends. CDR3 length equals 12 residues. The CDR3 nucleotides are TGCAGCGCCCAGGACTTCCAAGAGACCCAGTACTTC. Translated: CSAQDFQETQYF. The full variable domain, completed using reference TRBV29-1 and TRBJ2-5, is SAVISQKPSRDICQRGTSLTIQCQVDSQVTMMFWYRQQPGQSLTLIATANQGSEATYESGFVIDKFPISRPNLTFSTLTVSNMSPEDSSIYLCSAQDFQETQYFGPGTRLLVL.

This clonotype was seen a handful of times. The V and J genes are TRBV29-1 and TRBJ2-7, with TRBD1 matching over 8 bases. V trimming: 6 bases; J trimming: 2 bases; junction bases outside the gene matches: 6. The germline V gene encodes CDR1 SQVTM and CDR2 ANQGSEA. CDR3 size: 13 residues. CDR3 in amino acids: CSVTGQAAYEQYF. In nucleotides, the CDR3 is TGCAGCGTGACGGGACAGGCTGCCTACGAGCAGTACTTC.

This clonotype was detected a few times. The V call is TRBV29-1, the J call TRBJ2-1; TRBD2 matches at 11 bases. Germline V lookup: CDR1 SQVTM, CDR2 ANQGSEA. The V and J ends lost 8 bases and 9 bases, in that order; junction bases with no gene match: 6. The CDR3 length is 12 residues. In DNA form, the CDR3 reads TGCAGCCTCATAGCGGGAGGGCTTGAGCAGTTCTTC. Translated, it gives CSLIAGGLEQFF.

This clonotype was detected a few times. The rearrangement uses TRBV5-1 and TRBJ1-2; D not certain. From germline, CDR1 is SGHRS and CDR2 YFSETQ. This CDR3 region has 13 residues. V lost 6 bases and J lost 7, with 16 bases in between. The CDR3 loop is CASKRASAAGYTF. The CDR3 nucleotides read TGCGCCAGCAAAAGGGCATCCGCTGCTGGCTACACCTTC.

This clonotype was counted at least ten times. The chain links TRBV6-5 to TRBJ2-3; tentatively, D is TRBD1 (5 bases). Germline CDR1 is MNHEY and CDR2 is SVGAGI. CDR3 size: 14 residues. V lost 5 bases to trimming and J lost 2 bases, with 11 bases between them. CDR3 in amino acids: CASSKGRATDTQYF. The CDR3 DNA reads TGTGCCAGCAGTAAGGGGCGAGCCACAGATACGCAGTATTTT.

The rearrangement joins TRBV5-6 to TRBJ2-1, with D possibly being TRBD1 or TRBD2 (5 bases each). There are 12 residues in the CDR3. From germline, CDR1 is SGHDT and CDR2 YYEEEE. With 4 bases removed from V and 9 bases from J, the gap between germline ends came to 11 bases. CDR3 in amino acids: CASSPAGSEQFF. The CDR3 nucleotides are TGTGCCAGCAGCCCCGCAGGGAGTGAGCAGTTCTTC.